The 20 T cell receptor beta chains below come from one sample, sequenced in a study of T cells in Graves' hyperthyroidism and ophthalmopathy. From RNA transcripts, TCR beta CDR3 regions were amplified. First-round RT-PCR with HTBI primers amplified the TCR CDR3 region. TCRdb analysed the multiplex PCR reads with MiXCR anew, one entry per CDR3 protein. This table has approximately 100,000 distinct CDR3 sequences, roughly 40% appearing once. The specimen was peripheral blood or thyroid tissue (not recorded which). These receptor sequences come from a woman aged 25 to 39 with Graves' hyperthyroidism.

About this clonotype itself: A much larger clone lies one base from this, so it may be a read error. This chain links TRBV5-1 with TRBJ1-1; 12 nucleotides match TRBD1. Per the germline V gene, CDR1 is SGHRS and CDR2 is YFSETQ. The length of the CDR3 is 16 residues. The CDR3 here is CASEPGTGGIYTGAFF. As DNA, the CDR3 is TGCGCCAGCGAACCCGGGACAGGGGGCATTTACACTGGAGCTTTCTTT.

The rearrangement links TRBV29-1 to TRBJ1-5, with no clear D. V lost 4 bases to trimming and J lost 3 bases, with 4 bases between them. Germline V gives CDR1 SQVTM, CDR2 ANQGSEA. The CDR3 extends over 11 amino acids. The CDR3 coding sequence is TGCAGCGTTGGGGACAATCAGCCCCAGCATTTT. Translated: CSVGDNQPQHF.

This clonotype was detected once. J is TRBJ2-7 and V is TRBV29-1, with 10 bases identical to TRBD1. With V trimmed by 7 bases and J by 2 bases, 2 bases remained unmatched. Per germline, CDR1 SQVTM and CDR2 ANQGSEA. The CDR3 contains 12 residues. The CDR3 loop is CSADRGPYEQYF. The CDR3 bases are TGCAGCGCTGACAGGGGGCCCTACGAGCAGTACTTC.

This clonotype was counted only a few times. The chain links TRBV7-9 to TRBJ1-4; D is possibly TRBD1 (5 bases). CDR1 and CDR2 (germline): SEHNR, FQNEAQ (reference sequence). Between the trimmed V and J ends, which lost 5 bases and 12 bases, there was a span of 19 bases. The CDR3 length is 14 residues. The DNA for the CDR3 is TGTGCCAGCAGCCAAGGGACTGGTGATGAGGAACTGTTTTTT. This gives the protein CASSQGTGDEELFF. The full variable domain, completed using reference TRBV7-9 and TRBJ1-4, is DTGVSQNPRHKITKRGQNVTFRCDPISEHNRLYWYRQTLGQGPEFLTYFQNEAQLEKSRLLSDRFSAERPKGSFSTLEIQRTEQGDSAMYLCASSQGTGDEELFFGSGTQLSVL.

To note about this clonotype: Since the CDR3 does not end with the conserved phenylalanine or tryptophan, this likely comes from a read error. The V call is TRBV5-1, the J call TRBJ2-5; either TRBD1 or TRBD2 may supply D (5 bases each). Germline CDR1 and CDR2: SGHRS and YFSETQ. The CDR3 is 12 amino acids. The V and J ends lost 5 bases and 6 bases respectively, with 11 bases between them. This CDR3 is CASSRDRKTQYL. CDR3 in DNA: TGCGCCAGCAGTCGGGACCGTAAGACCCAGTACCTC.

On this clonotype: With a much larger clone just one base away, this may be a read error. V is TRBV28 and J is TRBJ2-7; possibly TRBD1 for D (5 bases). V lost 5 bases, J lost 2 bases, and 10 bases lay in between. This CDR3 is 13 amino acids long. Looked up from germline, CDR1 is MDHEN and CDR2 is SYDVKM. The CDR3 loop is CASSGHLAYEQYF. The CDR3 coding sequence is TGTGCCAGCAGTGGACATTTGGCCTACGAGCAGTACTTC.

This clonotype was found many times. V and J are TRBV5-1 and TRBJ2-3; D remains unclear. Germline CDR1 is SGHRS and CDR2 is YFSETQ. Trimming removed 0 bases from V and 6 bases from J, with 8 bases in between. This CDR3 is 13 amino acids long. CDR3 sequence reads: CASSLVSRDTQYF. In nucleotides, the CDR3 is TGCGCCAGCAGCTTGGTATCTCGGGATACGCAGTATTTT.

This clonotype was counted a few times. The chain carries TRBV27 and TRBJ2-6; D not resolved. The V end was cut by 6 bases, the J end by 0 bases, with 9 bases between. The CDR3 is made up of 15 amino acids. Germline V gives CDR1 MNHEY, CDR2 SMNVEV (reference sequence). The CDR3 DNA reads TGTGCCAGCAGCAGAATAAGCTCTGGGGCCAACGTCCTGACTTTC. Its translation is CASSRISSGANVLTF.

This clonotype was counted at least ten times. The J gene is TRBJ2-7, the V gene TRBV13; D not resolved. Trimming removed 4 bases from V and 7 bases from J, with 20 bases in between. CDR1 is PRHDT, CDR2 FYEKMQ, per germline (reference sequence). The CDR3 consists of 15 residues. CDR3 protein: CASSSLGGILREQYF. CDR3 coding DNA: TGTGCCAGCAGCTCCCTCGGCGGTATACTACGAGAGCAGTACTTC.

This clonotype was observed many times. The V and J genes are TRBV6-4 and TRBJ1-5; 10 bases match TRBD1. Trimming at V came to 0 bases and at J to 5 bases, leaving 7 bases not matched to a gene. The CDR3 loop spans 17 amino acids. The germline CDR1 and CDR2 sequences are MRHNA and SNTAGT. The CDR3 loop reads CASSDSRTGGLDQPQHF. The CDR3, as DNA: TGTGCCAGCAGTGACTCTCGGACAGGGGGTCTAGATCAGCCCCAGCATTTT.

This sequence joins TRBV2 and TRBJ1-2; D not resolved. The CDR3 has 13 residues. Germline V lookup: CDR1 SNHLY, CDR2 FYNNEI. The ends were cut back, 5 bases at V and 1 base at J, with 8 bases in the middle. CDR3 coding DNA: TGTGCCAGCAGTCAAGACCTTAACTATGGCTACACCTTC. It codes for CASSQDLNYGYTF.

This clonotype was seen a single time. The chain combines TRBV10-3 with TRBJ1-2; 10 nucleotides line up with TRBD1. Germline V gives CDR1 ENHRY, CDR2 SYGVKD. The CDR3 has 12 residues. The V and J ends lost 6 bases and 6 bases, in that order; junction bases with no gene match: 1. The CDR3 bases are TGTGCCATCAGCGGGACAGGGGATGGCTACACCTTC. It yields the protein CAISGTGDGYTF.

Turning to this clonotype: This may arise from a read error, as a much more abundant clone is one base away. This chain uses TRBV7-9 with TRBJ2-3; TRBD1 matches 7 bases. The CDR3 spans 14 residues. Germline V gives CDR1 SEHNR, CDR2 FQNEAQ (reference sequence). Written as DNA, the CDR3 is TGTGCCAGCAGCTTCCCGCTTATTGACAGGGCGCAGTGTTTT. Protein product: CASSFPLIDRAQCF.

This clonotype has a count of ten or more. The rearrangement links TRBV6-6 to TRBJ2-3, with a tentative D call TRBD2 (7 bases). Trimming left V 0 bases short and J 1 base short, with 17 bases between. In germline, CDR1 is MNHNY, CDR2 SVGAGI (reference sequence). The CDR3 spans 18 residues. CDR3 in DNA: TGTGCCAGCAGTTACTCGTATCTGGGGGGGCGAGGCACAGATACGCAGTATTTT. Its translation is CASSYSYLGGRGTDTQYF.

This clonotype was seen ten or more times. The chain is built from TRBV4-1 and TRBJ2-7; D might be TRBD1 (5 bases). Germline V gene data show CDR1 as MGHRA and CDR2 as YSYEKL. Trimming removed 3 bases at V and 6 bases at J, with 6 bases between. This CDR3 region has 11 residues. The CDR3 loop reads CASSQGPEQYF. CDR3 bases: TGCGCCAGCAGCCAGGGGCCCGAGCAGTACTTC.

Details on this clonotype: Possible read error: a much larger clone is one base away. The chain has TRBV6-1 and TRBJ2-7; 10 bases line up with TRBD2. V was clipped by 5 bases and J by 7 bases; unmatched bases: 23. CDR1 MNHNS and CDR2 SASEGT come from the germline V gene. The CDR3 extends over 19 amino acids. The CDR3 reads CASSPAASGRVPGTREQYF. The DNA for the CDR3 is TGTGCCAGCAGTCCTGCGGCTAGCGGGAGAGTTCCAGGGACTCGGGAGCAGTACTTC.

This rearrangement joins TRBV2 to TRBJ1-5, with 9 bases matching TRBD1. Germline values: CDR1 SNHLY, CDR2 FYNNEI. The CDR3 runs 15 residues. The V gene end was trimmed by 6 bases and the J gene end by 1 base; junction bases not matched to a gene: 4. The CDR3 loop is CASSRDRASNQPQHF. The CDR3 nucleotides read TGTGCCAGCAGCCGGGACAGGGCGAGCAATCAGCCCCAGCATTTT.

This clonotype appeared once. The CDR3 carries no conserved terminal phenylalanine or tryptophan, so it likely arises from a read error. It is unclear where the CDR3 begins or ends on the DNA, so no DNA is shown, and the CDR3 is as TCRdb lists it. J is TRBJ1-2 and V is TRBV20-1. Germline V gives CDR1 DFQATT, CDR2 SNEGSKA (reference sequence). The CDR3 is 10 residues long, ends included. The CDR3 loop is CSARKGMDTS.

There are many counts of this clonotype. This rearrangement joins TRBV10-3 to TRBJ1-1, with 8 bases lining up with TRBD1. With 0 bases clipped from V and 6 bases from J, the junction kept 6 bases outside the gene matches. The CDR3 consists of 15 residues. Germline lookup yields CDR1 ENHRY and CDR2 SYGVKD. CDR3 coding DNA: TGTGCCATCAGTGAGTCAGGCAGGGGGCGGGCTGAAGCTTTCTTT. Amino acid sequence: CAISESGRGRAEAFF.

As concerns this clonotype: A much larger clone is a single base away; this may be a read error. The CDR3 does not close with the conserved phenylalanine or tryptophan, likely indicating a read error. The rearrangement joins TRBV20-1 to TRBJ1-4; 8 nucleotides line up with TRBD1. Germline loops: CDR1 DFQATT, CDR2 SNEGSKA (reference sequence). The CDR3 loop spans 13 amino acids. J was trimmed by 4 bases and V by 6 bases; bases with no gene match: 4. Written as DNA, the CDR3 is TGCAGTGCCTATGGACAGGGTAATGAAAAACTGTTTTCT. This codes for CSAYGQGNEKLFS.